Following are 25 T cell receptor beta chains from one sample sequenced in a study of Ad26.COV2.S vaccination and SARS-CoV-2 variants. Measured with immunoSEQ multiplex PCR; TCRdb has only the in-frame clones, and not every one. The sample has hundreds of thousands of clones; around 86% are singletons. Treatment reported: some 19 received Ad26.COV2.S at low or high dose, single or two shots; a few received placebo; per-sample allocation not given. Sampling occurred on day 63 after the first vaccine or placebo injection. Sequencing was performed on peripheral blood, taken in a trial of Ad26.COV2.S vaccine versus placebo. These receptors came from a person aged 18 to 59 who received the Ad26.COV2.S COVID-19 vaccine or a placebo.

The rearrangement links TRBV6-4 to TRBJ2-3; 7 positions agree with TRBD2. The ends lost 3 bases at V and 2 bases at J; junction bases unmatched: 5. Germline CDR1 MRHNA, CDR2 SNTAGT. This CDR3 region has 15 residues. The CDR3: CASSEKRGPTDTQYF. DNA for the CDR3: TGTGCCAGCAGTGAGAAGCGGGGACCCACAGATACGCAGTATTTT.

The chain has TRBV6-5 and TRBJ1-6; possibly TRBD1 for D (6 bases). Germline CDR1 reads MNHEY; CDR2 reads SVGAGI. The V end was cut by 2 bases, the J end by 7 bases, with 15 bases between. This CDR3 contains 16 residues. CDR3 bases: TGTGCCAGCAGTTACGGGGGCAGGGGAAGCAATTCACCCCTCCACTTT. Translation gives CASSYGGRGSNSPLHF.

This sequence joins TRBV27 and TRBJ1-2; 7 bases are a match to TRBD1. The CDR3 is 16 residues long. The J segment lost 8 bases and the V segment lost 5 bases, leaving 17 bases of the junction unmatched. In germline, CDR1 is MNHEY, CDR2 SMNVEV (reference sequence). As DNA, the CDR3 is TGTGCCAGCAGTGGCCCGGGGGGCCGACAGGGCAGGGGCTACACCTTC. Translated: CASSGPGGRQGRGYTF.

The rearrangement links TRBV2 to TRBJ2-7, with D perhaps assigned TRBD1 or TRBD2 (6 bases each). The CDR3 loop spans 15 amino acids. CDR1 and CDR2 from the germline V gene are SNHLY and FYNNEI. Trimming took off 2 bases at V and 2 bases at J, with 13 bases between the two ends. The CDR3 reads CASSERGVEAYEQYF. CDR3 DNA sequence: TGTGCCAGCAGTGAAAGGGGGGTTGAAGCCTACGAGCAGTACTTC. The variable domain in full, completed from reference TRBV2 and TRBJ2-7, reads EPEVTQTPSHQVTQMGQEVILRCVPISNHLYFYWYRQILGQKVEFLVSFYNNEISEKSEIFDDQFSVERPDGSNFTLKIRSTKLEDSAMYFCASSERGVEAYEQYFGPGTRLTVT.

CDR3 coding DNA: TGTGCCAGTAGTATAGACTACGCTTCACGCACAGATACGCAGTATTTT. Its translation is CASSIDYASRTDTQYF. V usage is TRBV19 and J usage is TRBJ2-3; D gene unclear. The CDR3 is made up of 16 amino acids. Between the trimmed V and J ends, which lost 0 bases and 1 base, there was a span of 11 bases. Germline V gene sequence: CDR1 LNHDA, CDR2 SQIVND (reference sequence).

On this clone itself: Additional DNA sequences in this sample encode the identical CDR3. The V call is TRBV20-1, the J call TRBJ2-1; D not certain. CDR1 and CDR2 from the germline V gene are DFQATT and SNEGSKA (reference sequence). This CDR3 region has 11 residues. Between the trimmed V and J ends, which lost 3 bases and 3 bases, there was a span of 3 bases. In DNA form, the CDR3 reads TGCAGTGCTAGGAACTACAATGAGCAGTTCTTC. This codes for CSARNYNEQFF.

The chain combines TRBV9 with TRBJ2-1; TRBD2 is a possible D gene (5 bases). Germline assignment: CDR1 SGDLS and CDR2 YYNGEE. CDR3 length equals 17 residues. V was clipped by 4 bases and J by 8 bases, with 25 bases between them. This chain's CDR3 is CASSPQAGLPTPDEQFF. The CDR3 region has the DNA TGTGCCAGCAGCCCCCAGGCTGGACTCCCAACCCCCGATGAGCAGTTCTTC.

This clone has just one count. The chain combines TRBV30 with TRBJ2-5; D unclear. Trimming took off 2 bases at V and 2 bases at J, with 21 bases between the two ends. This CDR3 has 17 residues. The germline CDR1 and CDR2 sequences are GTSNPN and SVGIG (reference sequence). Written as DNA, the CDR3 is TGTGCCTGGAGTTTGCCTAGTGGCGGTTTCGGTCAAGAGACCCAGTACTTC. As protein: CAWSLPSGGFGQETQYF.

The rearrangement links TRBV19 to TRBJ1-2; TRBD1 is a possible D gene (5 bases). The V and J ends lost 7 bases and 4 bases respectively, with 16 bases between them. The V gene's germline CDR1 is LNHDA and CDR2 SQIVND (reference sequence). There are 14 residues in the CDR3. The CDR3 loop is CASKGGAQAYGYTF. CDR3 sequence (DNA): TGTGCCAGTAAAGGCGGGGCACAGGCCTATGGCTACACCTTC.

Here the CDR3 DNA reads TGTGCCATAGGACAGGAATATAGCAATCAGCCCCAGCATTTT. It codes for CAIGQEYSNQPQHF. The chain combines TRBV10-3 with TRBJ1-5; 7 bases map to TRBD1. This CDR3 has 14 residues. Trimming cost V 9 bases and J 0 bases; bases outside gene matches: 5. Germline V gene sequence: CDR1 ENHRY, CDR2 SYGVKD.

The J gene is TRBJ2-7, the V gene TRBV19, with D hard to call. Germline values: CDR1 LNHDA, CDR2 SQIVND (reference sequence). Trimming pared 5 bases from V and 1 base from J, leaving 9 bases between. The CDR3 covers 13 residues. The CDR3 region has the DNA TGTGCCAGTAGTCCCTACATGTCCTACGAGCAGTACTTC. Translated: CASSPYMSYEQYF.

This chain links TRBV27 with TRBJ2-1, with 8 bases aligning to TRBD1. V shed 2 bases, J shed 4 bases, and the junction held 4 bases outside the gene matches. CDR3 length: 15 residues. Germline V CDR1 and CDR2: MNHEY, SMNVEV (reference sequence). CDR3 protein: CASSLVGQVYNEQFF. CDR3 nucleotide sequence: TGTGCCAGCAGTTTAGTGGGACAGGTGTACAATGAGCAGTTCTTC.

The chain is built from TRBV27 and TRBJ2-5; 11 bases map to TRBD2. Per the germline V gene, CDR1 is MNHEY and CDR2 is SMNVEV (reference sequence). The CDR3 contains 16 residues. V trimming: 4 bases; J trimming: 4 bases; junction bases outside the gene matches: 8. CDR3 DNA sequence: TGTGCCAGCAGTTCTATAGCGGGGGGGATCGGAGAGACCCAGTACTTC. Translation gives CASSSIAGGIGETQYF.

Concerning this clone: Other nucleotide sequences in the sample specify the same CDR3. In DNA, the CDR3 is TGTGCCTGGAGATGGAACACTGAAGCTTTCTTT. Its translation is CAWRWNTEAFF. This rearrangement joins TRBV30 to TRBJ1-1; D is undetermined. CDR3 length: 11 amino acids. The germline CDR1 and CDR2 sequences are GTSNPN and SVGIG (reference sequence). The V end lost 3 bases, the J end lost 1 base, and 3 bases lay between the germline ends.

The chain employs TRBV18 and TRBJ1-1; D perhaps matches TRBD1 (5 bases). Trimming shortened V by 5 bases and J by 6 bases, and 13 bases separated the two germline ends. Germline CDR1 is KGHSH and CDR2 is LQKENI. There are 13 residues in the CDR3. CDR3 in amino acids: CASSDPGGAEAFF. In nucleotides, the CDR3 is TGTGCCAGCTCAGACCCTGGGGGGGCTGAAGCTTTCTTT.

This CDR3 reads CASSMGRGYTF. CDR3 sequence (DNA): TGCGCCAGCAGCATGGGACGAGGCTACACCTTC. This rearrangement joins TRBV5-1 to TRBJ1-2, with a weak D call TRBD1 (5 bases). The V gene lost 4 bases and the J gene lost 8 bases, with 9 bases spanning the gap. Germline CDR1 SGHRS, CDR2 YFSETQ. The CDR3 runs to 11 residues. Based on the CDR3 plus reference TRBV5-1 and TRBJ1-2, the full variable domain is KAGVTQTPRYLIKTRGQQVTLSCSPISGHRSVSWYQQTPGQGLQFLFEYFSETQRNKGNFPGRFSGRQFSNSRSEMNVSTLELGDSALYLCASSMGRGYTFGSGTRLTVV.

CDR3 sequence reads: CASSLDRDGVQPQHF. The CDR3 DNA sequence: TGTGCCAGCAGCTTAGACCGGGACGGGGTACAGCCCCAGCATTTT. The genes are TRBV11-3 and TRBJ1-5; D possibly corresponds to TRBD1 (5 bases). V was pared by 0 bases and J by 7 bases, with 13 bases between. CDR1 SGHNT and CDR2 YENEEA come from the germline V gene. The CDR3 contains 15 residues.

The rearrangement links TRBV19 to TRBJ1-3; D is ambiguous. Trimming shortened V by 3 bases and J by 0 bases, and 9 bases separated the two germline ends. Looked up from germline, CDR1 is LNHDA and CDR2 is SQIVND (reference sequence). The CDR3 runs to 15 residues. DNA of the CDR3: TGTGCCAGTAGTATGGGAGGGCACTCTGGAAACACCATATATTTT. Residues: CASSMGGHSGNTIYF.

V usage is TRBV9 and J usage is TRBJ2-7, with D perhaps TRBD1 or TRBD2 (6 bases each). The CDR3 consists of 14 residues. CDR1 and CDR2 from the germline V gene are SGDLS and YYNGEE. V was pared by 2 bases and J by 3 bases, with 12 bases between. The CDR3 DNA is TGTGCCAGCAGCGTGGGGGGCCAGGACTACGAGCAGTACTTC. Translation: CASSVGGQDYEQYF.

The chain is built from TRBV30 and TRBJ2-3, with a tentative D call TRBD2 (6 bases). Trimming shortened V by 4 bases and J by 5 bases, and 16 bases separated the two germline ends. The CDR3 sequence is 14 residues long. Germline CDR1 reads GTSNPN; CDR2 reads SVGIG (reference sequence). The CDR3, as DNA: TGTGCCTGGACCCGCGGGGCCAGTCTAGATACGCAGTATTTT. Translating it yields CAWTRGASLDTQYF.

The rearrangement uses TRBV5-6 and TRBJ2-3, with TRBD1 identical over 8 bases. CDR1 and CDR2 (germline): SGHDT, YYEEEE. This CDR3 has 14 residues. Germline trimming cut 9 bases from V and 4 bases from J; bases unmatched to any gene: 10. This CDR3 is CAIPDRADPDTQYF. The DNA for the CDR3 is TGTGCCATCCCGGACAGGGCGGACCCAGATACGCAGTATTTT.

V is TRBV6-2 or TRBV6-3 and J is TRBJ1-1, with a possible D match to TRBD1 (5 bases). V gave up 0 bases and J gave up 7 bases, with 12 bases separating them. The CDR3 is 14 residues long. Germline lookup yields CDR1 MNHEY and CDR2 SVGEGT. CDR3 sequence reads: CASSYSPGSVEAFF. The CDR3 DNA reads TGTGCCAGCAGTTACTCTCCAGGGTCGGTTGAAGCTTTCTTT.

The CDR3 here is CASIPQGGGEKLFF. The CDR3 bases are TGTGCCTCGATACCCCAGGGGGGGGGTGAAAAACTGTTTTTT. The V and J genes are TRBV30 and TRBJ1-4, with 7 bases aligning to TRBD1. This CDR3 has 14 residues. The V segment lost 7 bases and the J segment 7 bases; nucleotides outside the gene matches: 12. Germline lookup yields CDR1 GTSNPN and CDR2 SVGIG (reference sequence).

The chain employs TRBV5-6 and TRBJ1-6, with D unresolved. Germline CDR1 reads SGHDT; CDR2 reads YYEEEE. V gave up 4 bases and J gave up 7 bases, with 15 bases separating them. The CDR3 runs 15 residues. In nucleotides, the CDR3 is TGTGCCAGCAGCGGTCCAACCCCAAGAAATTCACCCCTCCACTTT. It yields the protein CASSGPTPRNSPLHF.

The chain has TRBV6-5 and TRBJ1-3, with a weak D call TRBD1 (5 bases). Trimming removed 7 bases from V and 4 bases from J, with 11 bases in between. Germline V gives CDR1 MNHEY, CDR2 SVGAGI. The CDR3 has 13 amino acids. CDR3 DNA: TGTGCCAGCAACGGGGCTGGAGGAAACACCATATATTTT. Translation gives CASNGAGGNTIYF.